The subject of this entry is one T cell receptor (beta chain). The CDR3 consists of 12 residues. V dropped 4 bases and J dropped 10 bases, with 12 bases sitting between them. Germline CDR1 reads SGDLS; CDR2 reads YYNGEE. The sample belongs to a study of blood T cell repertoires in COVID-19. Sequenced by immunoSEQ multiplex PCR; TCRdb stores in-frame clones only, minus some. The table shows approximately 210,000 clones, with roughly 82% occurring only once. The receptor was isolated from a man in his forties who had recovered from COVID-19. Input material: PBMCs or T cells enriched from blood (not recorded which). The V and J genes are TRBV9 and TRBJ2-1; D might be TRBD2 (5 bases). CDR3 sequence: CASSKILAEQFF. The CDR3 nucleotides read TGTGCCAGCAGCAAGATCCTAGCCGAGCAGTTCTTC. Drawing the rest from reference TRBV9 and TRBJ2-1, the complete variable domain is DSGVTQTPKHLITATGQRVTLRCSPRSGDLSVYWYQQSLDQGLQFLIQYYNGEERAKGNILERFSAQQFPDLHSELNLSSLELGDSALYFCASSKILAEQFFGPGTRLTVL.